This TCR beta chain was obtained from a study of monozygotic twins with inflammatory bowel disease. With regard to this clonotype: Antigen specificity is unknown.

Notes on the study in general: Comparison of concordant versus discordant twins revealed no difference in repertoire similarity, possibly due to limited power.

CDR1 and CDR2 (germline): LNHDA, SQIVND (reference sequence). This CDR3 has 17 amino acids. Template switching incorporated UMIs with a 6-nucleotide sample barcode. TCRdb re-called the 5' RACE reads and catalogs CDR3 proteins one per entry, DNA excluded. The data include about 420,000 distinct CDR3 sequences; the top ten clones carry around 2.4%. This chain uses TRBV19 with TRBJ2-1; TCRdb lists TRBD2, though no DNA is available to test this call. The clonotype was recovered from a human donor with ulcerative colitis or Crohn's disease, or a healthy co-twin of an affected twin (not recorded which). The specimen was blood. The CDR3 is CASSIFGGGSSYNEQFF.